The table lists the clone carrying this T cell receptor beta chain with a few counts. The data stem from a study of blood T cell repertoires in COVID-19. Study as a whole: Material from acute and convalescent COVID-19 was sourced from the United States, Italy and Spain. T cells, B-cell-depleted T cells, or PBMCs provided the cDNA or gDNA that served as material.

Original data processing: Counts of nucleated cells, estimated from reference gene primer amplification, were obtained. Assay used: immunoSEQ multiplex PCR; TCRdb lists only in-frame clones, some missing. That table is the source of V, J and clone size, and D and trimming were worked out from the DNA. The sample records some 300,000 clones, about nine tenths being singletons. The CDR3 sequence is 14 residues long. From germline, CDR1 is SGHKS and CDR2 YYEKEE (reference sequence). Unmatched junction bases numbered 5, after V lost 4 bases and J lost 2 bases. Donors in Cohort 3 who had recovered were those with two negative PCRs, healthcare professional clearance, or resolution of their symptoms.

This sequence was found in a woman in her thirties or forties who had recovered from COVID-19. The V gene is TRBV5-5, the J gene TRBJ2-7; 8 bases match TRBD1. Sequenced sample: PBMCs or T cells enriched from blood (not recorded which). CDR3 amino acids: CASSQTGDAYEQYF. For the CDR3, the DNA is TGTGCCAGCAGCCAGACAGGGGACGCCTACGAGCAGTACTTC.